Listed below are T cell receptor beta chains from one sample, sequenced in a study of cytomegalovirus exposure and HLA in healthy donors. Measured with immunoSEQ multiplex PCR; TCRdb has only the in-frame clones, and not every one. The table lists around 91,000 clones, roughly 86% of them singletons. The sample consisted of PBMCs. These receptors originate from a man aged 30 to 45 in good health and CMV-seropositive. Each CDR3 is given with its conserved first and last residue. The D gene is left open where the match is weak. The size field is filled for only some rows; it gives once, few, many or a size class.

V gene	clone size	D gene	J gene	CDR3 DNA	CDR3 protein
TRBV27	once	.	TRBJ1-1	TGTGCCAGCAGTAACCTGGCCAGGGGAAGAGCTTTCTTT	CASSNLARGRAFF
TRBV7-9	.	TRBD2	TRBJ2-5	TGTGCCAGCAGCCCCCCGGGAGGTCAAGAGACCCAGTACTTC	CASSPPGGQETQYF
TRBV7-9	.	.	TRBJ1-1	TGTGCCAGCAGGCCGGACAGTTCGATTCGGGAAGCTTTCTTT	CASRPDSSIREAFF
TRBV7-8	.	.	TRBJ1-5	TGTGCCAGCAGCCCCGGGCGGGGGCTAGGCTATCAGCCCCAGCATTTT	CASSPGRGLGYQPQHF
TRBV18	.	TRBD1	TRBJ1-1	TGTGCCAGCCAGGGACAGGGGAACACTGAAGCTTTCTTT	CASQGQGNTEAFF
TRBV29-1	few	.	TRBJ2-1	TGCAGCGTCCCCCCTGCCGGGAGAGTGGTATCCTACAATGAGCAGTTCTTC	CSVPPAGRVVSYNEQFF
TRBV7-6	.	TRBD1	TRBJ1-3	TGTGCCAGCAGCTTAGAAGGACAGGCAGCTCCGTCCGGAAACACCATATATTTT	CASSLEGQAAPSGNTIYF
TRBV6-4	.	TRBD2	TRBJ2-3	TGTGCCAGCAGTGACGGCGGCGCGGGAGGGGCAGATACGCAGTATTTT	CASSDGGAGGADTQYF
TRBV7-9	once	.	TRBJ2-3	TGTGCCAGCAGCTTAGGCCGGACTGTCCTTAGGGCAGATACGCAGTATTTT	CASSLGRTVLRADTQYF
TRBV6-4	once	.	TRBJ1-1	TGTGCCAGCAGTACACAGATAGAAGCTTTCTTT	CASSTQIEAFF
TRBV21-1	.	.	TRBJ1-4	TGTGCCAGCAGCAAAGTGAGTACGGACAGCCCTAATGAAAAACTGTTTTTT	CASSKVSTDSPNEKLFF
TRBV19	.	TRBD2	TRBJ2-3	TGTGCCAGTAGTAAACTAGCGGGAGGCACAGATACGCAGTATTTT	CASSKLAGGTDTQYF
TRBV28	.	TRBD1	TRBJ1-2	TGTGCCAGCAGTCTCCCAGGACAGGGGGCTGACTATGGCTACACCTTC	CASSLPGQGADYGYTF
TRBV6-4	.	TRBD2	TRBJ2-1	TGTGCCAGCAGTGCACGGACTAGCGGGACGAGGGCCCGCTCCTACAATGAGCAGTTCTTC	CASSARTSGTRARSYNEQFF
TRBV5-1	.	.	TRBJ1-2	TGCGCCAGCAGCTTGGTGTCAGGGGACTATGGCTACACCTTC	CASSLVSGDYGYTF
TRBV19	once	.	TRBJ1-1	TGTGCCAGTAGTTCGGATGGGGCCTTGACAGGGAACACTGAAGCTTTCTTT	CASSSDGALTGNTEAFF
TRBV27	.	.	TRBJ1-2	TGTGCCAGCAGTTTTATTGACAGCTCCTATGGCTACACCTTC	CASSFIDSSYGYTF
TRBV28	.	TRBD1	TRBJ1-5	TGTGCCAGCAACATAGGGACAGGGAATCAGCCCCAGCATTTT	CASNIGTGNQPQHF
TRBV18	once	TRBD2	TRBJ2-1	TGTGCCAGCTCAGTTACGATAGCGGGAATGGGCAATGAGCAGTTCTTC	CASSVTIAGMGNEQFF
TRBV19	.	.	TRBJ1-2	TGTGCCAGTAGCGATGGACAGACCTCCCGGTATGGCTACACCTTC	CASSDGQTSRYGYTF
TRBV29-1	.	TRBD2	TRBJ2-7	TGCAGCGTGGCGGGACTAAATGACGAGCAGTACTTC	CSVAGLNDEQYF
TRBV10-1	.	.	TRBJ1-1	TGCGCCAGCAGACTGACCGCAGGGACTGAAGCTTTCTTT	CASRLTAGTEAFF
TRBV6-1	.	.	TRBJ1-1	TGTGCCAGCATCCTGCAGGGGAACACTGAAGCTTTCTTT	CASILQGNTEAFF
TRBV5-1	.	.	TRBJ2-1	TGCGCCAGCAGCCCCAGACAGGCAAACTCCTACAATGAGCAGTTCTTC	CASSPRQANSYNEQFF
TRBV2	.	.	TRBJ2-2	TGTGCCAGCCAGAGCGGAGGCGCGAACACCGGGGAGCTGTTTTTT	CASQSGGANTGELFF
TRBV18	many	.	TRBJ1-3	TGTGCCAGCTCACCGGTGGCAGATATCTTCTCTGGAAACACCATATATTTT	CASSPVADIFSGNTIYF
TRBV29-1	.	TRBD2	TRBJ2-7	TGCAGCGTGAGGGGACTAGTACCCCACGAGCAGTACTTC	CSVRGLVPHEQYF
TRBV9	.	.	TRBJ2-7	TGTGCCAGCAGCGTAGTTGAGGGTTACGAGCAGTACTTC	CASSVVEGYEQYF
TRBV6-5	.	TRBD2	TRBJ2-7	TGTGCCAGCAGCCTAGCGGTTTACGAGCAGTACTTC	CASSLAVYEQYF
TRBV21-1	.	.	TRBJ2-1	TGTGCCAGCAGCAAAAGGGGGCCGGCGGGCGGCAATGAGCAGTTCTTC	CASSKRGPAGGNEQFF
TRBV10-3	.	TRBD1	TRBJ1-1	TGTGCCACCGGGACAGAGAACACTGAAGCTTTCTTT	CATGTENTEAFF
TRBV19	.	.	TRBJ1-1	TGTGCCAGTAGTACGGGGAACACTGAAGCTTTCTTT	CASSTGNTEAFF
TRBV12-1	.	.	TRBJ1-2	TGTGCCAGCAGCACGTACAGGGGAAATAACTATGGCTACACCTTC	CASSTYRGNNYGYTF
TRBV9	.	.	TRBJ2-7	TGTGCCAGCAGCGTAGGAGTAGGACTCGGCGAGCAGTACTTC	CASSVGVGLGEQYF
TRBV6-5	.	.	TRBJ2-7	TGTGCCAGCAGTTACTCTTCGGGGGGCATCTACGAGCAGTACTTC	CASSYSSGGIYEQYF
TRBV19	.	TRBD2	TRBJ2-7	TGTGCCAGTAGTCCCCCGGGAGGACGTCCCTACGAGCAGTACTTC	CASSPPGGRPYEQYF
TRBV10-1	.	.	TRBJ2-7	TGCGCCAGCAGTGAGTCCGCCGAAGCCTTCTACGAGCAGTACTTC	CASSESAEAFYEQYF
TRBV30	once	TRBD2	TRBJ2-1	TGTGCCTGGAGACGACTCCTAGCGGGAGGATACAATGAGCAGTTCTTC	CAWRRLLAGGYNEQFF
TRBV7-8	.	.	TRBJ2-7	TGTGCCAGCAGCCCGACTTACGAGCAGTACTTC	CASSPTYEQYF
TRBV5-1	once	.	TRBJ1-5	TGCGCCAGCAGCTTGGGTCCGGAGGTCGACAATCAGCCCCAGCATTTT	CASSLGPEVDNQPQHF
TRBV5-1	once	TRBD1	TRBJ1-2	TGCGCCAGCAGCGGGGGACAGTCTAACTATGGCTACACCTTC	CASSGGQSNYGYTF
TRBV11-1	.	TRBD2	TRBJ2-3	TGTGCCAGCAGTCCACTAGCGGGCCCATCAGGGACGCAGTATTTT	CASSPLAGPSGTQYF
TRBV2	once	TRBD2	TRBJ2-1	TGTGCCAGCAGACGGGGGGGTCCGGGGAATGAGCAGTTCTTC	CASRRGGPGNEQFF
TRBV5-4	.	TRBD1	TRBJ1-1	TGTGCCAGCAGCCAGGGACAGTACAACACTGAAGCTTTCTTT	CASSQGQYNTEAFF
TRBV7-2	.	TRBD1	TRBJ1-5	TGTGCCAGCACCTCCCAGGGGGGCGGTCAGCCCCAGCATTTT	CASTSQGGGQPQHF
TRBV9	.	TRBD1	TRBJ1-2	TGTGCCAGCAGCGTAGGACAGGGCCCCGCTAACTATGGCTACACCTTC	CASSVGQGPANYGYTF
TRBV19	once	TRBD2	TRBJ2-2	TGTGCCAGTAGGGGACTAGCGGGAGCAGGCGGCGGGGAGCTGTTTTTT	CASRGLAGAGGGELFF
TRBV29-1	.	.	TRBJ2-2	TGCAGCGCGGGACGGAGGGGCTATGGGGAGCTGTTTTTT	CSAGRRGYGELFF